The 27 T cell receptor beta chains given below trace back to one sample, sequenced in a study of cytomegalovirus exposure and HLA in healthy donors. 13 Jbeta primers and 60 Vbeta primers were used for the PCR. Profiling relied on immunoSEQ multiplex PCR, and the TCRdb table lists in-frame clones only, not all of them. The data contain about 170,000 clones, about 88% of them singletons. Sequenced material: PBMCs. All receptors come from a man aged 18 to 29 in good health and CMV-seropositive.

This clone has a handful of counts. This chain uses TRBV11-2 with TRBJ1-1; TRBD1 might be the D (5 bases). Germline V CDR1 and CDR2: SGHAT, FQNNGV. This CDR3 has 14 residues. V was cut by 5 bases and J by 2 bases, with 12 bases left in between. CDR3 protein: CASSPQGANTEAFF. The CDR3 bases are TGTGCCAGCAGCCCCCAAGGGGCAAACACTGAAGCTTTCTTT. The full variable domain, rest sourced from reference TRBV11-2 and TRBJ1-1, is EAGVAQSPRYKIIEKRQSVAFWCNPISGHATLYWYQQILGQGPKLLIQFQNNGVVDDSQLPKDRFSAERLKGVDSTLKIQPAKLEDSAVYLCASSPQGANTEAFFGQGTRLTVV.

V is TRBV7-2 and J is TRBJ2-3; 10 bases line up with TRBD2. The germline CDR1 and CDR2 sequences are SGHTA and FQGNSA. V was clipped by 1 base and J by 1 base; unmatched bases: 2. The CDR3 is 16 amino acids. CDR3 bases: TGTGCCAGCAGCTTAGGGACTAGCGGAGGCACAGATACGCAGTATTTT. Its protein product is CASSLGTSGGTDTQYF.

The rearrangement joins TRBV6-1 to TRBJ1-1; tentatively, D is TRBD1 (6 bases). In germline, CDR1 is MNHNS, CDR2 SASEGT. CDR3 length: 17 residues. The V and J ends lost 3 bases and 1 base respectively, with 18 bases between them. In DNA, the CDR3 is TGTGCCAGCAGTGACCCGCGGGGGGGCGGGGGGAACACTGAAGCTTTCTTT. It translates to CASSDPRGGGGNTEAFF.

Worth noting for this clone: A read error may produce the germline difference seen at one junction end. The gene calls are TRBV7-7 and TRBJ2-3; D possibly corresponds to TRBD1 (5 bases). This CDR3 has 14 amino acids. The germline CDR1 and CDR2 sequences are SSHAT and FNYEAQ (reference sequence). The CDR3 reads CASSLDQGSDTQYF. The CDR3 nucleotides are TGTGCTAGCAGCTTAGATCAGGGCTCAGATACGCAGTATTTT.

The V and J genes are TRBV4-2 and TRBJ2-1, with 8 bases lining up with TRBD2. The V gene's germline CDR1 is LGHNA and CDR2 YNFKEQ. The CDR3 is made up of 15 amino acids. With V trimmed by 1 base and J by 8 bases, 7 bases remained unmatched. CDR3 nucleotides: TGTGCCAGCAGCCAAGGGACGGGGGGGCCCGATGAGCAGTTCTTC. Its translation is CASSQGTGGPDEQFF.

The V and J genes are TRBV18 and TRBJ2-2; D is perhaps TRBD1 (6 bases). Trimming shortened V by 5 bases and J by 6 bases, and 13 bases separated the two germline ends. CDR1 is KGHSH, CDR2 LQKENI, per germline. The CDR3 extends over 14 amino acids. Here the CDR3 DNA reads TGTGCCAGCTCATCAACGCAGGGGCCCGGGGAGCTGTTTTTT. Its translation: CASSSTQGPGELFF.

This clone was observed a handful of times. The genes are TRBV5-1 and TRBJ2-3, with TRBD2 matching 15 bases. Germline V gene data show CDR1 as SGHRS and CDR2 as YFSETQ. The CDR3 has 18 amino acids. Trimming cost V 4 bases and J 7 bases; bases outside gene matches: 13. The CDR3 bases are TGCGCCAGCAGCCCGGACCCGCAGGGACTAGCGGGGGGATATACGCAGTATTTT. As protein: CASSPDPQGLAGGYTQYF.

This clone was seen a few times. V gene TRBV10-3 combines with J gene TRBJ1-5, with 8 bases identical to TRBD1. The CDR3 totals 14 residues. The ends lost 3 bases at V and 7 bases at J; junction bases unmatched: 5. Germline values: CDR1 ENHRY, CDR2 SYGVKD. The CDR3 sequence is CAISDQGARQPQHF. The CDR3 DNA follows: TGTGCCATCAGTGACCAGGGGGCAAGGCAGCCCCAGCATTTT.

V gene TRBV6-6 combines with J gene TRBJ2-5, with D possibly TRBD2 on 6 matching bases. Trimming pared 2 bases from V and 5 bases from J, leaving 12 bases between. The CDR3 spans 14 residues. The V gene's germline CDR1 is MNHNY and CDR2 SVGAGI (reference sequence). The CDR3 region has the DNA TGTGCCAGCAGTTACCCCTGGAGGGGTGAGACCCAGTACTTC. The encoded protein is CASSYPWRGETQYF.

The V gene is TRBV25-1, the J gene TRBJ2-5, with D hard to call. The better agreement between TRBJ2-7 and the DNA end casts doubt on the J call. There are 12 residues in the CDR3. CDR1 MGHDK and CDR2 SYGVNS come from the germline V gene. The CDR3 region is CASSPSYYEQYF. CDR3 nucleotides: TGTGCCAGCAGTCCGTCATACTACGAGCAGTACTTC.

V usage is TRBV10-3 and J usage is TRBJ1-1; D unresolved. Trimming stripped 10 bases from V and 0 bases from J, with 12 bases between. In germline, CDR1 is ENHRY, CDR2 SYGVKD. This CDR3 has 13 amino acids. The CDR3 is CATGEYMNTEAFF. Here the CDR3 DNA reads TGTGCCACCGGGGAGTACATGAACACTGAAGCTTTCTTT.

The J gene is TRBJ1-1, the V gene TRBV5-1; 7 bases are a match to TRBD1. The ends lost 0 bases at V and 8 bases at J; junction bases unmatched: 13. Germline lookup yields CDR1 SGHRS and CDR2 YFSETQ. The CDR3 sequence is 16 residues long. CDR3 nucleotides: TGCGCCAGCAGCTTGGGGGCTGCCGGGACAGTGGGAGAAGCTTTCTTT. It is translated as CASSLGAAGTVGEAFF. The whole variable domain, filled in from reference TRBV5-1 and TRBJ1-1, reads KAGVTQTPRYLIKTRGQQVTLSCSPISGHRSVSWYQQTPGQGLQFLFEYFSETQRNKGNFPGRFSGRQFSNSRSEMNVSTLELGDSALYLCASSLGAAGTVGEAFFGQGTRLTVV.

This rearrangement joins TRBV7-2 to TRBJ2-7, with 8 bases identical to TRBD2. The germline CDR1 and CDR2 sequences are SGHTA and FQGNSA. The CDR3 runs to 16 residues. Trimming removed 4 bases from V and 4 bases from J; junction bases left unmatched: 12. CDR3 sequence: CASSSLRGGLTYEQYF. CDR3 in DNA: TGTGCCAGCAGCTCCCTTCGCGGGGGGCTCACTTACGAGCAGTACTTC.

This clone was found a few times. V and J are TRBV2 and TRBJ2-7, with D tentatively TRBD2 (6 bases). CDR3 length equals 13 residues. Germline lookup yields CDR1 SNHLY and CDR2 FYNNEI. Trimming shortened V by 7 bases and J by 6 bases, and 16 bases separated the two germline ends. CDR3 amino acids: CASTGAGRSEQYF. The CDR3 DNA sequence: TGTGCCAGCACGGGAGCAGGCCGCAGCGAGCAGTACTTC.

The J gene is TRBJ2-2, the V gene TRBV7-3; D is possibly TRBD1 (6 bases). Trimming took off 5 bases at V and 7 bases at J, with 14 bases between the two ends. The germline V gene encodes CDR1 SGHTA and CDR2 FQGTGA. The CDR3 has 14 residues. This CDR3 is CASSRETGYGELFF. In nucleotides, the CDR3 is TGTGCCAGCAGCAGGGAAACAGGGTACGGGGAGCTGTTTTTT. Based on the CDR3 plus reference TRBV7-3 and TRBJ2-2, the full variable domain is GAGVSQTPSNKVTEKGKYVELRCDPISGHTALYWYRQSLGQGPEFLIYFQGTGAADDSGLPNDRFFAVRPEGSVSTLKIQRTERGDSAVYLCASSRETGYGELFFGEGSRLTVL.

The chain links TRBV4-1 to TRBJ1-1; D is perhaps TRBD1 (5 bases). The germline V gene encodes CDR1 MGHRA and CDR2 YSYEKL. Trimming left V 0 bases short and J 6 bases short, with 14 bases between. The CDR3 spans 15 residues. This chain's CDR3 is CASSQDETGIAEAFF. CDR3 sequence (DNA): TGCGCCAGCAGCCAAGATGAAACAGGTATCGCTGAAGCTTTCTTT.

This clone was detected once. CDR3 bases: TGTGCCACCGGAAGCGGGGGGGTGGCCGGGGAGCTGTTTTTT. It codes for CATGSGGVAGELFF. The chain is built from TRBV28 and TRBJ2-2; 10 nucleotides align to TRBD2. V was pared by 10 bases and J by 6 bases, with 8 bases of the junction left unmatched. The CDR3 length is 14 residues. Germline CDR1 and CDR2: MDHEN and SYDVKM.

Here the CDR3 DNA reads TGTGCCAGCAGCCATCCGGGGACAGGAAGTGAAGCTTTCTTT. As protein: CASSHPGTGSEAFF. The chain uses TRBV4-2 and TRBJ1-1, with TRBD1 matching 8 bases. The germline gives CDR1 LGHNA, CDR2 YNFKEQ. There are 14 residues in the CDR3. The ends lost 3 bases at V and 7 bases at J; junction bases unmatched: 7.

The rearrangement uses TRBV5-4 and TRBJ1-5; possibly TRBD1 for D (6 bases). Germline CDR1 reads SGHNT; CDR2 reads YYREEE (reference sequence). The CDR3 has 14 residues. The V and J ends lost 1 base and 4 bases respectively, with 9 bases between them. CDR3 bases: TGTGCCAGCAGCTTGCGGGGGGCAAATCAGCCCCAGCATTTT. This sequence encodes CASSLRGANQPQHF.

The gene calls are TRBV2 and TRBJ2-3; the D gene is possibly TRBD2 (5 bases). Germline lookup yields CDR1 SNHLY and CDR2 FYNNEI. V lost 0 bases and J 4 bases, leaving 11 bases between the germline ends. CDR3 length: 15 amino acids. As DNA, the CDR3 is TGTGCCAGCAGTGAAGCCGGGGTGAGAGCAGATACGCAGTATTTT. Translation gives CASSEAGVRADTQYF. Variable domain in full (rest from reference TRBV2 and TRBJ2-3): EPEVTQTPSHQVTQMGQEVILRCVPISNHLYFYWYRQILGQKVEFLVSFYNNEISEKSEIFDDQFSVERPDGSNFTLKIRSTKLEDSAMYFCASSEAGVRADTQYFGPGTRLTVL.

The J gene is TRBJ1-1, the V gene TRBV7-2; D gene uncertain. This CDR3 has 15 amino acids. Germline CDR1 SGHTA, CDR2 FQGNSA. V was trimmed by 3 bases and J by 6 bases, leaving 17 bases between them. The CDR3: CASSFPGLVFPEAFF. Here the CDR3 DNA reads TGTGCCAGCAGCTTCCCCGGACTGGTGTTCCCTGAAGCTTTCTTT.

V usage is TRBV7-2 and J usage is TRBJ1-1, with D possibly matching TRBD1 (5 bases). V lost 1 base, J lost 7 bases, and 13 bases lay in between. Germline-derived CDR1 and CDR2 are SGHTA and FQGNSA. CDR3 length: 14 amino acids. CDR3 sequence reads: CASSLGVGGVEAFF. For the CDR3, the DNA is TGTGCCAGCAGCTTAGGGGTTGGGGGGGTTGAAGCTTTCTTT.

The genes are TRBV27 and TRBJ1-2, with a possible D match to TRBD1 (5 bases). The CDR3 is made up of 13 amino acids. V lost 5 bases and J 4 bases, leaving 11 bases between the germline ends. Germline CDR1 is MNHEY and CDR2 is SMNVEV (reference sequence). The CDR3 DNA is TGTGCCAGCAGTCAGGGTTTGAGCTATGGCTACACCTTC. Translating it yields CASSQGLSYGYTF.

V usage is TRBV11-2 and J usage is TRBJ2-3; 10 nucleotides agree with TRBD1. Trimming took 1 base from V and 6 from J; bases not matched to a gene: 7. Germline V CDR1 and CDR2: SGHAT, FQNNGV. The CDR3 spans 16 residues. CDR3 bases: TGTGCCAGCAGCTTAGCCCTGACAGGGGGCGTCGATACGCAGTATTTT. Protein: CASSLALTGGVDTQYF.

The chain's CDR3 is CASSLGLGGYNEQFF. DNA for the CDR3: TGTGCCAGCAGTCTTGGGCTAGGGGGCTACAATGAGCAGTTCTTC. The V and J genes are TRBV6-4 and TRBJ2-1, with D possibly TRBD1 on 6 matching bases. Germline lookup yields CDR1 MRHNA and CDR2 SNTAGT. Trimming removed 5 bases at V and 3 bases at J, with 14 bases between. This CDR3 has 15 amino acids.

This chain joins TRBV6-5 and TRBJ2-1; D is unresolved. With 0 bases removed from V and 0 bases from J, the gap between germline ends came to 6 bases. This CDR3 comprises 15 residues. The germline CDR1 and CDR2 sequences are MNHEY and SVGAGI. The CDR3, as DNA: TGTGCCAGCAGTTACTCGGGCAACTCCTACAATGAGCAGTTCTTC. It yields the protein CASSYSGNSYNEQFF.

The chain is built from TRBV30 and TRBJ1-1, with D hard to call. The ends were cut back, 5 bases at V and 5 bases at J, with 15 bases in the middle. Germline CDR1 and CDR2: GTSNPN and SVGIG (reference sequence). The CDR3 totals 13 residues. CDR3 DNA sequence: TGTGCCTGGGACACCACGGGGAGGACTGAAGCTTTCTTT. This sequence encodes CAWDTTGRTEAFF.